Below, one T cell receptor (beta chain) is given with its context. The sample belongs to a study of T cell responses to AZD1222 COVID-19 vaccine. Clones were sequenced by immunoSEQ multiplex PCR, and TCRdb holds only the in-frame ones, with some missing. The table has 95,000 to 150,000 clones, 80% to 95% seen once. Trimming removed 7 bases from V and 6 bases from J, with 10 bases in between. The CDR3 runs 12 residues. Germline loops: CDR1 SEHNR, CDR2 FQNEAQ (reference sequence). This clonotype originated in an adult who received the MenACWY meningococcal vaccine as a control. The chain recombines TRBV7-9 with TRBJ1-5; possibly TRBD1 for D (5 bases). Sequenced material: peripheral blood, taken 28 days after the second dose of the MenACWY control vaccine. CDR3 in DNA: TGTGCCAGCATCCTCGGGGGTCAGCCCCAGCATTTT. This gives the protein CASILGGQPQHF. Variable domain in full (rest from reference TRBV7-9 and TRBJ1-5): DTGVSQNPRHKITKRGQNVTFRCDPISEHNRLYWYRQTLGQGPEFLTYFQNEAQLEKSRLLSDRFSAERPKGSFSTLEIQRTEQGDSAMYLCASILGGQPQHFGDGTRLSIL.